The source of this T cell receptor (beta chain) is a study of blood T cells in healthy people across ages. For the second PCR, which ran for roughly 6 to 12 cycles, a sample-barcoded 5' primer and a J-beta primer mix were used. Using its own MiXCR run on the 5' RACE reads, TCRdb lists one record per CDR3 protein. This sample has about 640,000 distinct CDR3 sequences, with 58% found just once. Germline CDR1 is SGHTA and CDR2 is FQGNSA. The CDR3 totals 15 residues. V lost 1 base, J lost 7 bases, and 16 bases lay in between. The V call is TRBV7-2, the J call TRBJ1-2, with a tentative D call TRBD1 (6 bases). The specimen was blood. The receptor's source is a man in his 60s in good health. This chain's CDR3 is CASSLDPGAPSGYTF. CDR3 in DNA: TGTGCCAGCAGCTTAGATCCGGGGGCGCCGAGTGGCTACACCTTC.